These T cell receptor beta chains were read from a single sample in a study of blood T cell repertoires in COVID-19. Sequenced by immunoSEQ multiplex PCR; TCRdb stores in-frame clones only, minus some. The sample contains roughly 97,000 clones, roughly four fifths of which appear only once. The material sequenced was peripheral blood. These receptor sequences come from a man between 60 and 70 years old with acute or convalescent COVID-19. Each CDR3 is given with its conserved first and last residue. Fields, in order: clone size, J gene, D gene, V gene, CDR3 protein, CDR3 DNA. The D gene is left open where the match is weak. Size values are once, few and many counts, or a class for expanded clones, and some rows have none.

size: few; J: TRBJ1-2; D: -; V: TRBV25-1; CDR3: CASSPGVGYTF; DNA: TGTGCCAGCAGCCCGGGTGTGGGCTACACCTTC
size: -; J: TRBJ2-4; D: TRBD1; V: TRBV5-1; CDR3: CASSLGTGGKNIQYF; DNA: TGCGCCAGCAGCTTGGGGACAGGGGGGAAAAACATTCAGTACTTC
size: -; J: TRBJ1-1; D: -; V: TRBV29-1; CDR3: CSASNPVNTEAFF; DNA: TGCAGCGCCTCAAATCCAGTGAACACTGAAGCTTTCTTT
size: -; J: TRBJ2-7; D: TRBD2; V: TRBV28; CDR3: CASRSTSGRAPYEQYF; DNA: TGTGCCAGCAGGTCGACTAGCGGGAGGGCGCCCTACGAGCAGTACTTC
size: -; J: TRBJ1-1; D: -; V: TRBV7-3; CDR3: CASSAQENTEAFF; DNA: TGTGCCAGCAGCGCACAGGAAAACACTGAAGCTTTCTTT
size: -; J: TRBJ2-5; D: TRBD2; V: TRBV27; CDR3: CASSFRETSGRVETQYF; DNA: TGTGCCAGCAGTTTTCGAGAGACTAGCGGGAGGGTGGAGACCCAGTACTTC
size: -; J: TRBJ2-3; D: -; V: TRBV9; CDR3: CASSVVSESYTQYF; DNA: TGTGCCAGCAGCGTAGTTAGCGAGTCTTATACGCAGTATTTT
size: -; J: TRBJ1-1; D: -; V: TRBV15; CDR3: CATSRLYSEAFF; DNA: TGTGCCACCAGCAGACTATACAGTGAAGCTTTCTTT
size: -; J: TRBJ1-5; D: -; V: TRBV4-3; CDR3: CASSQDWGGASNQPQHF; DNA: TGCGCCAGCAGCCAAGATTGGGGAGGGGCTAGCAATCAGCCCCAGCATTTT
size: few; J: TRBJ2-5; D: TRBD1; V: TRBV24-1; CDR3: CATSDPHRGRGETQYF; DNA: TGTGCCACCAGTGACCCACACAGGGGGCGCGGGGAGACCCAGTACTTC
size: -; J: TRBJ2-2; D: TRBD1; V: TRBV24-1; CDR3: CATSDPTGAYTGELFF; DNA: TGTGCCACCAGTGATCCCACAGGGGCCTACACCGGGGAGCTGTTTTTT
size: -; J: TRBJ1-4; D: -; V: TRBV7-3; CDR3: CASSLPGQEHRTNEKLFF; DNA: TGTGCCAGCAGCTTACCAGGGCAGGAGCACAGAACTAATGAAAAACTGTTTTTT
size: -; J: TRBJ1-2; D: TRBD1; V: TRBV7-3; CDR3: CASSAGTVYGYTF; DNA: TGTGCCAGCAGTGCCGGGACAGTCTATGGCTACACCTTC
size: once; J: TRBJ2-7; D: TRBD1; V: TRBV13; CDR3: CASSLLGQGSYEQYF; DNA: TGTGCCAGCAGCTTATTGGGACAGGGTTCCTACGAGCAGTACTTC